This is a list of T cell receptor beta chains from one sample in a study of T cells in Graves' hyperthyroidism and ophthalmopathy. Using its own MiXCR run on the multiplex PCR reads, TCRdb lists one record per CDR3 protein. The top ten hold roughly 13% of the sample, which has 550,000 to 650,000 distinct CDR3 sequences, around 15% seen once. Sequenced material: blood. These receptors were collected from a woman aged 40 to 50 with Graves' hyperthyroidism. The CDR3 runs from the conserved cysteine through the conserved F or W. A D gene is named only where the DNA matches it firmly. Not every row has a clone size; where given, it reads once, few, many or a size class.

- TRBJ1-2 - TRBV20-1 CSARDNLGDYGYTF TGCAGTGCTAGAGATAACCTAGGGGACTATGGCTACACCTTC
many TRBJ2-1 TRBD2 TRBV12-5 CASGLDGLGVYNEQFF TGTGCTAGTGGTTTAGATGGACTAGGGGTATACAATGAGCAGTTCTTC
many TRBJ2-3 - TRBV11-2 CASSHARQVSDTQYF TGTGCCAGCAGCCACGCCCGGCAGGTCAGCGATACGCAGTATTTT
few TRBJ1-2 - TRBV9 CASSAGGAIASYGYTF TGTGCCAGCAGCGCTGGTGGAGCAATAGCGTCCTATGGCTACACCTTC
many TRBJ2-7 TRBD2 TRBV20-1 CSARLTSGTDYEQYF TGCAGTGCTAGATTAACTAGCGGGACCGACTACGAGCAGTACTTC
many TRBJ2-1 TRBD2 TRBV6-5 CASSYAVSGSGNEQFF TGTGCCAGCAGTTACGCTGTTAGCGGGAGTGGCAATGAGCAGTTCTTC
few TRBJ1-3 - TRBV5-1 CASSSDTGNTIYF TGCGCCAGCAGCTCCGACACTGGAAACACCATATATTTT
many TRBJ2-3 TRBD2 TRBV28 CASSSSGRGSTDTQYF TGTGCCAGCAGTAGTAGCGGGAGGGGGAGCACAGATACGCAGTATTTT
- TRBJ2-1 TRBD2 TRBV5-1 CASSSSTSGRADEQFF TGCGCCAGCAGCTCTTCGACTAGCGGGAGGGCCGATGAGCAGTTCTTC
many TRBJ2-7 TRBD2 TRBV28 CASSTPGEGEYEQYF TGTGCCAGCAGTACCCCGGGGGAGGGAGAGTACGAGCAGTACTTC
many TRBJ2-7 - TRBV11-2 CASSPEGTDEQYF TGTGCCAGCAGCCCCGAGGGCACCGACGAGCAGTACTTC
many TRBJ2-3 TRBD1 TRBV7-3 CASSLMVTGTGGIDTQYF TGTGCCAGCAGCTTAATGGTGACCGGGACAGGGGGAATAGATACGCAGTATTTT
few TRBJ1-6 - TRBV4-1 CASRARAGDNSPLHF TGCGCCAGCAGGGCACGGGCAGGGGATAATTCACCCCTCCACTTT